Below are 24 T cell receptor beta chains sequenced from a single sample in a study of blood T cells in healthy people across ages (dated by TCRdb to 2015 to 2017). The library was produced with 5' RACE. This sample was sequenced with an Illumina HiSeq 2500. A second PCR of 7 to 11 cycles was performed with a sample-barcoded 5' primer and a J-beta primer mix. TCRdb reprocessing: public reads trimmed at Q25 with fastp, clones called with MiXCR, in-frame beta chains kept. Each record represents a unique CDR3 protein, reported with the most common genes and DNA among its rows. A total of about 1.4 million distinct CDR3 sequences appear in this sample, approximately 60% of them only once. Over 6.5% of the sample rests with the top ten. Sequenced sample: blood. The receptors here all came from a man in his late teens or twenties in good health.

V and J are TRBV5-1 and TRBJ1-2, with D unresolved. The CDR3 has 12 amino acids. The V gene's germline CDR1 is SGHRS and CDR2 YFSETQ. Trimming left V 5 bases short and J 8 bases short, with 13 bases between. CDR3 sequence (DNA): TGCGCCAGCAGAACGGGTGACATCGGCTACACCTTC. This sequence encodes CASRTGDIGYTF.

This clonotype was counted ten times or more. The chain uses TRBV20-1 and TRBJ2-5; perhaps D is TRBD1 or TRBD2 (5 bases each). Trimming cost V 2 bases and J 5 bases, with 15 bases left between them. Germline CDR1 and CDR2: DFQATT and SNEGSKA (reference sequence). This CDR3 comprises 14 residues. The chain's CDR3 is CSARIGASSETQYF. In DNA form, the CDR3 reads TGCAGTGCTAGAATCGGGGCTTCGTCGGAGACCCAGTACTTC.

V is TRBV6-2 or TRBV6-3 and J is TRBJ2-1; D might be TRBD1 or TRBD2, each matching 6 bases. The J call is in doubt because the DNA end fits TRBJ2-7 better. CDR3 length: 15 residues. Germline V gene lookup returns CDR1 MNHEY and CDR2 SVGEGT. CDR3: CASRTLGGLIYEQYF. Written as DNA, the CDR3 is TGTGCCAGCAGGACCCTAGGGGGGCTGATCTACGAGCAGTACTTC.

The chain combines TRBV4-2 with TRBJ2-1, with TRBD2 matching over 8 bases. The CDR3 runs 17 residues. V lost 2 bases and J lost 4; bases outside the gene matches: 10. Germline loops: CDR1 LGHNA, CDR2 YNFKEQ. As DNA, the CDR3 is TGTGCCAGCAGCCAAAGATCAAGCGGGGGCCAATACAATGAGCAGTTCTTC. It is translated as CASSQRSSGGQYNEQFF.

This chain connects TRBV14 to TRBJ2-7; D remains ambiguous. CDR1 SGHDN and CDR2 FVKESK come from the germline V gene. Trimming took 3 bases from V and 4 from J, leaving 13 bases between them. The CDR3 covers 14 residues. CDR3 residues: CASSQSGVRYEQYF. The CDR3 coding sequence is TGTGCCAGCAGCCAGAGTGGGGTCCGGTACGAGCAGTACTTC.

The chain employs TRBV4-3 and TRBJ2-5; possibly TRBD1 for D (5 bases). CDR1 is LGHNA, CDR2 YSLEER, per germline. This CDR3 has 14 amino acids. Trimming pared 0 bases from V and 4 bases from J, leaving 9 bases between. CDR3 loop: CASSQDPQGETQYF. Written as DNA, the CDR3 is TGCGCCAGCAGCCAAGATCCCCAGGGAGAGACCCAGTACTTC.

This clonotype was counted only a few times. The rearrangement links TRBV9 to TRBJ1-5; 7 bases are a match to TRBD1. Germline trimming cut 3 bases from V and 4 bases from J; bases unmatched to any gene: 1. This CDR3 is built from 13 residues. Germline V lookup: CDR1 SGDLS, CDR2 YYNGEE. CDR3 coding DNA: TGTGCCAGCAGCGCGACAGGGAATCAGCCCCAGCATTTT. It specifies CASSATGNQPQHF.

Worth noting for this clonotype: A junction end diverges from the germline sequence, so it may reflect a read error. The V call is TRBV20-1, the J call TRBJ1-2; TRBD1 agrees at 8 bases. CDR1 is DFQATT and CDR2 is SNEGSKA in the germline V gene (reference sequence). There are 14 residues in the CDR3. The CDR3 sequence is CSARGAGGASGYTF. Here the CDR3 DNA reads TGCAGTGCTAGAGGGGCAGGGGGCGCGAGTGGCTACACTTTC.

This clonotype came up once. The chain links TRBV2 to TRBJ1-2; the D gene is possibly TRBD1 (6 bases). The CDR3 runs to 15 residues. The germline V gene has CDR1 SNHLY and CDR2 FYNNEI. Trimming removed 1 base from V and 3 bases from J, with 12 bases in between. The CDR3 sequence: CASSEGGGGYYGYTF. CDR3 DNA: TGTGCCAGCAGTGAAGGGGGAGGGGGTTACTATGGCTACACCTTC. Full variable domain (missing parts from reference TRBV2 and TRBJ1-2): EPEVTQTPSHQVTQMGQEVILRCVPISNHLYFYWYRQILGQKVEFLVSFYNNEISEKSEIFDDQFSVERPDGSNFTLKIRSTKLEDSAMYFCASSEGGGGYYGYTFGSGTRLTVV.

This clonotype was counted between two and nine times. This chain links TRBV20-1 with TRBJ2-3, with 10 nucleotides matching TRBD1. From germline, CDR1 is DFQATT and CDR2 SNEGSKA (reference sequence). This CDR3 is 14 amino acids long. Unmatched junction bases numbered 10, after V lost 7 bases and J lost 6 bases. CDR3 protein: CSGLGTGERDTQYF. CDR3 coding DNA: TGCAGTGGCCTAGGGACAGGGGAGAGGGATACGCAGTATTTT.

This clonotype has a handful of counts. The chain carries TRBV7-9 and TRBJ2-3; D remains ambiguous. Germline V lookup: CDR1 SEHNR, CDR2 FQNEAQ (reference sequence). This CDR3 contains 14 residues. Trimming removed 6 bases at V and 1 base at J, with 11 bases between. The DNA of the CDR3 is TGTGCCAGCAGGCATAAAGTGGGCACAGATACGCAGTATTTT. The encoded protein is CASRHKVGTDTQYF.

The V call is TRBV2, the J call TRBJ1-2; possibly TRBD1 for D (5 bases). Germline CDR1 reads SNHLY; CDR2 reads FYNNEI. With 3 bases removed from V and 8 bases from J, the gap between germline ends came to 22 bases. This CDR3 has 16 amino acids. The CDR3 loop is CASSDQGPGTLGGYTF. CDR3 DNA: TGTGCCAGCAGTGACCAGGGACCTGGAACTTTAGGGGGCTACACCTTC.

The rearrangement links TRBV20-1 to TRBJ2-1; D gene ambiguous. The V end was cut by 1 base, the J end by 10 bases, with 14 bases between. Germline CDR1 is DFQATT and CDR2 is SNEGSKA (reference sequence). The CDR3 totals 13 residues. Written as DNA, the CDR3 is TGCAGTGCTAGAGGGACCCTGGGCAGGGAGCAGTTCTTC. This codes for CSARGTLGREQFF.

Here the CDR3 DNA reads TGTGCCAGCAGCCAAGGTTGGTCACAGTTCACAGATACGCAGTATTTT. It translates to CASSQGWSQFTDTQYF. V is TRBV3-1 and J is TRBJ2-3, with D unclear. Per the germline V gene, CDR1 is LGHDT and CDR2 is YNNKEL (reference sequence). The CDR3 sequence is 16 residues long. V was trimmed by 1 base and J by 2 bases, leaving 13 bases between them.

V gene TRBV11-2 combines with J gene TRBJ2-1; either TRBD1 or TRBD2 may supply D (5 bases each). TRBJ2-7 explains the end of the DNA better; the J call may be wrong. Per the germline V gene, CDR1 is SGHAT and CDR2 is FQNNGV. This CDR3 spans 14 amino acids. The CDR3 DNA reads TGTGCCAGCAGCTTAGGAGATTGGGGGAATGAGCAGTACTTC. Translation gives CASSLGDWGNEQYF.

The V and J genes are TRBV27 and TRBJ2-7; the match to TRBD2 covers 8 bases. The CDR3 has 16 amino acids. With 7 bases clipped from V and 0 bases from J, the junction kept 11 bases outside the gene matches. Germline values: CDR1 MNHEY, CDR2 SMNVEV (reference sequence). CDR3 region: CASTAYGGAGSYEQYF. The DNA of the CDR3 is TGTGCCAGCACCGCATACGGGGGGGCGGGCTCCTACGAGCAGTACTTC.

The chain links TRBV3-1 to TRBJ2-5; 8 bases line up with TRBD2. The CDR3 consists of 15 residues. The V gene's germline CDR1 is LGHDT and CDR2 YNNKEL (reference sequence). The V gene end was trimmed by 1 base and the J gene end by 9 bases; junction bases not matched to a gene: 10. The CDR3 DNA reads as TGTGCCAGCAGCCAAGGGCGGGGGGCTCAGGCGGCCCAGTACTTC. This translates into CASSQGRGAQAAQYF.

The chain employs TRBV6-2 or TRBV6-3 and TRBJ2-7; either TRBD1 or TRBD2 may fit D (5 bases each). The CDR3 extends over 15 amino acids. The V gene's germline CDR1 is MNHEY and CDR2 SVGEGT. V shed 2 bases and J shed 3 bases, with 14 bases lying between them. The chain's CDR3 is CASSYPGANDYEQYF. CDR3 nucleotides: TGTGCCAGCAGTTACCCCGGGGCGAACGACTACGAGCAGTACTTC.

The rearrangement uses TRBV20-1 and TRBJ2-3, with 7 bases lining up with TRBD2. The CDR3 extends over 14 amino acids. Trimming removed 6 bases from V and 2 bases from J; junction bases left unmatched: 8. Germline CDR1 is DFQATT and CDR2 is SNEGSKA (reference sequence). In DNA, the CDR3 is TGCAGTGCCCGTCTAGCGGACCTCACAGATACGCAGTATTTT. Translated, it gives CSARLADLTDTQYF.

The J gene is TRBJ2-3, the V gene TRBV2; either TRBD1 or TRBD2 may fit D (6 bases each). Germline CDR1 and CDR2: SNHLY and FYNNEI. CDR3 length: 16 residues. Trimming pared 3 bases from V and 0 bases from J, leaving 13 bases between. CDR3 in amino acids: CASSEHRGPSTDTQYF. CDR3 DNA sequence: TGTGCCAGCAGTGAGCATCGGGGGCCCAGCACAGATACGCAGTATTTT.

This chain joins TRBV7-8 and TRBJ2-1, with 9 bases fitting TRBD2. This CDR3 has 17 amino acids. V shed 3 bases and J 8 bases; nucleotides not matched to a gene: 14. Germline V CDR1 and CDR2: SGHVS, FQNEAQ. CDR3 nucleotides: TGTGCCAGCAGCTTGGACCGCGGGGGGGGCCCTCGGTATGAGCAGTTCTTC. Translation gives CASSLDRGGGPRYEQFF.

The chain couples TRBV6-5 to TRBJ2-3, with D unclear. Per the germline V gene, CDR1 is MNHEY and CDR2 is SVGAGI. V was pared by 6 bases and J by 6 bases, with 10 bases between. CDR3 length: 12 residues. Written as DNA, the CDR3 is TGTGCCAGCAGGGTGGGTCCCGATACGCAGTATTTT. Encoded protein: CASRVGPDTQYF.

This clonotype was picked up a small number of times. The rearrangement joins TRBV4-3 to TRBJ2-1; 8 nucleotides line up with TRBD1. After removal of 4 bases from V and 0 bases from J, the junction contained 8 bases not matched to a gene. CDR3 length: 17 amino acids. Germline V lookup: CDR1 LGHNA, CDR2 YSLEER. As DNA, the CDR3 is TGCGCCAGCAGCCCGGACAGGGCAATAGGCTCCTACAATGAGCAGTTCTTC. This sequence encodes CASSPDRAIGSYNEQFF.

This chain uses TRBV6-6 with TRBJ1-5; 8 bases match TRBD1. This CDR3 region has 15 residues. The germline gives CDR1 MNHNY, CDR2 SVGAGI (reference sequence). With V trimmed by 0 bases and J by 9 bases, 7 bases remained unmatched. The CDR3 DNA reads TGTGCCAGCAGTTACTCTCCGGGACAGGAACGGCCCCAGCATTTT. It specifies CASSYSPGQERPQHF.